The subject of this entry is one T cell receptor beta chain. The V end lost 2 bases, the J end lost 5 bases, and 7 bases lay between the germline ends. From germline, CDR1 is MRHNA and CDR2 SNTAGT. The CDR3 covers 13 residues. The sample is drawn from a study of T cell changes during pregnancy in multiple sclerosis. Data came from immunoSEQ multiplex PCR; TCRdb stores just in-frame clones and leaves some out. The sample carries some 73,000 clones, approximately 92% recorded once. The sequence came from a female donor in good health, enrolled as a control in a pregnancy study. The sample was peripheral blood, taken in the third trimester of pregnancy. This chain uses TRBV6-4 with TRBJ2-1; the D gene is possibly TRBD2 (5 bases). The CDR3 reads CASSDGSHNEQFF. The CDR3 DNA follows: TGTGCCAGCAGTGACGGGAGTCACAATGAGCAGTTCTTC.